This T cell receptor beta chain emerged from a study of blood T cell repertoires in COVID-19. The wider study: Both acute and convalescent COVID-19 samples were obtained from the United States, Italy and Spain. PBMCs, B-cell-depleted T cells, or T cells provided the cDNA or gDNA that made up the material.

How the authors handled the data: The assay estimated nucleated cells by amplifying reference gene primers. Profiled with immunoSEQ multiplex PCR; TCRdb holds only in-frame clones, not every one. For V, J and clone size, that table is used; D and trimming come from the DNA. The repertoire includes 200,000 to 250,000 clones, 75% to 90% of them detected once, and under 7% sits in the top ten. The CDR3 contains 21 residues. Germline assignment: CDR1 MNHEY and CDR2 SMNVEV (reference sequence). Trimming removed 1 base from V and 6 bases from J, with 33 bases in between. The J gene is TRBJ1-1, the V gene TRBV27; TRBD1 is a possible D gene (6 bases). The specimen was peripheral blood. The clonotype was recovered from a man in his fifties or sixties who had recovered from COVID-19. CDR3 DNA sequence: TGTGCCAGCAGTTTATATCTCGGTCGGGGGGCGAACCCCAACCCTCAGCCTGAAGCTTTCTTT. Encoded protein: CASSLYLGRGANPNPQPEAFF.